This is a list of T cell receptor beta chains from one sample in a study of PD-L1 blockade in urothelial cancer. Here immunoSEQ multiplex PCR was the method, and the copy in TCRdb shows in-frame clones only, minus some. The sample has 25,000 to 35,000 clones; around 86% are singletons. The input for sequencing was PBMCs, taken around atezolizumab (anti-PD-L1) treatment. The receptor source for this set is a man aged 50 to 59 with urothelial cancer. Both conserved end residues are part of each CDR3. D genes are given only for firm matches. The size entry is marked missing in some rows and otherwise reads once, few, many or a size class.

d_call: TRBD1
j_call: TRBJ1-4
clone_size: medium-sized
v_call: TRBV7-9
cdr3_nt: TGTGCCAGCGGCGGGACAGGGGGTGAAAAACTGTTTTTT
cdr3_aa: CASGGTGGEKLFF

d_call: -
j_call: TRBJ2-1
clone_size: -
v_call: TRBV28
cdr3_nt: TGTGCCAGCAGTTTAAGGTGGGGCAGCTCCTACAATGAGCAGTTCTTC
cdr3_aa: CASSLRWGSSYNEQFF

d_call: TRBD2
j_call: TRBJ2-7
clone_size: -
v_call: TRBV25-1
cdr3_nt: TGTGCCAGCAGTCGACTAGCGGGCGCCTCCTACGAGCAGTACTTC
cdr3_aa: CASSRLAGASYEQYF

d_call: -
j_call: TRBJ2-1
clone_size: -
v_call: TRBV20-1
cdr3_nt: TGCAGTGCCCGGGCCCAGGGTGAGCAGTTCTTC
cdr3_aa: CSARAQGEQFF

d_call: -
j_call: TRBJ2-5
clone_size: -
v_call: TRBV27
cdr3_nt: TGTGCCACCGGTCCGGGCCAAGAGACCCAGTACTTC
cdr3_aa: CATGPGQETQYF

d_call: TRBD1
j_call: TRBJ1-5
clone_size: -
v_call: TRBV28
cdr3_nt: TGTGCCAGCAGTACGAATTGGGGACAGGGGTATCAGCCCCAGCATTTT
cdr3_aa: CASSTNWGQGYQPQHF

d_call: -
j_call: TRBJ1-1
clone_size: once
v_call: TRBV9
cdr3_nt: TGTGCCAGCAGCGTACAAACGGGAACACTGAACACTGAAGCTTTCTTT
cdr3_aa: CASSVQTGTLNTEAFF

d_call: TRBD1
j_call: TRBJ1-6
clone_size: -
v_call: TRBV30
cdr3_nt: TGTGCCTGGAGTGTAAAACAGGGGAAATCACCCCTCCACTTT
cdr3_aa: CAWSVKQGKSPLHF

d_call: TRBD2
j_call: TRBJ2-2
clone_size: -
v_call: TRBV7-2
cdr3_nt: TGTGCCAGCAGCTTACTAAGAGGTAGCGGGGCCTACACCGGGGAGCTGTTTTTT
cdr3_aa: CASSLLRGSGAYTGELFF

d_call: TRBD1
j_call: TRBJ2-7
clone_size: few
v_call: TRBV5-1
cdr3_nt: TGCGCCAGCAGCTTGTGGACAGGGTACACTCCGGGCGAGCAGTACTTC
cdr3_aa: CASSLWTGYTPGEQYF

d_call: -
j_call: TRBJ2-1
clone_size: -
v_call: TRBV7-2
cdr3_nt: TGTGCCAGCGGGCGGGGGGGACAGGGGAATGAGCAGTTCTTC
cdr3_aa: CASGRGGQGNEQFF

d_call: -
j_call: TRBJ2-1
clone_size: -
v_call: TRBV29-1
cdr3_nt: TGCAGCGTAGGGACTTGGCCCCGGGACAATGAGCAGTTCTTC
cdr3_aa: CSVGTWPRDNEQFF

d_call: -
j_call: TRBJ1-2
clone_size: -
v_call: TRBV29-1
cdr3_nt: TGCAGCGTTGAAGAACACTTGCCGGGTCAGAATTATGGCTACACCTTC
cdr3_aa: CSVEEHLPGQNYGYTF

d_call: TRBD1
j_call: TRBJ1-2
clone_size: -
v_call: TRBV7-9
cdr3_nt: TGTGCCAGCAGCTTAGCGCAACAGGGGGCAGGGGGCTACACCTTC
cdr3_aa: CASSLAQQGAGGYTF

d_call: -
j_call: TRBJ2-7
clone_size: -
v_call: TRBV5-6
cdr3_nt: TGTGCCAGCAGCTTGCAGGGGGGTAACGAGCAGTACTTC
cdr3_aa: CASSLQGGNEQYF

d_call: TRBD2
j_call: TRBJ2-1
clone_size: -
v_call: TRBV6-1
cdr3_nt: TGTGCCAGCAGTGGCCACTTAGCGGGAGAGCAGTTCTTC
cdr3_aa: CASSGHLAGEQFF

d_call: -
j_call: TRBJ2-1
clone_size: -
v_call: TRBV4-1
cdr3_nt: TGCGCCAGCAGCCGGGGCGTGGTAGTTTTCGATGAGCAGTTCTTC
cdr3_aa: CASSRGVVVFDEQFF

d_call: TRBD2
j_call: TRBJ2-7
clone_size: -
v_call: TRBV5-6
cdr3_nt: TGTGCCAGCAGCTCCCGGGTAGCGGGGCCCTACGAGCAGTACTTC
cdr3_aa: CASSSRVAGPYEQYF

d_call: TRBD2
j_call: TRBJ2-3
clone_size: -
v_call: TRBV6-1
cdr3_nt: TGTGCCAGCAGCTCCGGGGGGTTTGACACAGATACGCAGTATTTT
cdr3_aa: CASSSGGFDTDTQYF

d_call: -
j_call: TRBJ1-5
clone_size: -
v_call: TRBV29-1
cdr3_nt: TGCAGCGTTCAGGGTTCTATAAATCAGCCCCAGCATTTT
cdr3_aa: CSVQGSINQPQHF

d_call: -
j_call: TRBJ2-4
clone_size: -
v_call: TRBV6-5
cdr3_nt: TGTGCCACCACACAATTAGCGCCGAAAAACATTCAGTACTTC
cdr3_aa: CATTQLAPKNIQYF

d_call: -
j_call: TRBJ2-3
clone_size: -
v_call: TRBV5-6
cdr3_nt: TGTGCCAGCAGCTTGGTCCTCTTGACAGGTTGGGGCACAGATACGCAGTATTTT
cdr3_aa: CASSLVLLTGWGTDTQYF

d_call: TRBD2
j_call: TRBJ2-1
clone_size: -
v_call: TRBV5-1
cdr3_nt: TGCGCCAGCAGCTTGGATAGCGGGGGATCCTACAATGAGCAGTTCTTC
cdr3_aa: CASSLDSGGSYNEQFF

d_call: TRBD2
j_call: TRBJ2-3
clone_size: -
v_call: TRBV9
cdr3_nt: TGTGCCAGCAGCCTAGCGGCTAGCGGGGGGTGGTCAGATACGCAGTATTTT
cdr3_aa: CASSLAASGGWSDTQYF

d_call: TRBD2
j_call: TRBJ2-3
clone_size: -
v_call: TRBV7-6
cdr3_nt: TGTGCCAGCAGCCACGCCATCAGCGGGATTAGCACAGATACGCAGTATTTT
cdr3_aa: CASSHAISGISTDTQYF

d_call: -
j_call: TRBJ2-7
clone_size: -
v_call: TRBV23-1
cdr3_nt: TGCGCCAGCAGTCATCACTACGAGCAGTACTTC
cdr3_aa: CASSHHYEQYF

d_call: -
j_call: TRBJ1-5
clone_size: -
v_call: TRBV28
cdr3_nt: TGTGCCAGCAGTTTATCAGACAGTCAGCCCCAGCATTTT
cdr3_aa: CASSLSDSQPQHF

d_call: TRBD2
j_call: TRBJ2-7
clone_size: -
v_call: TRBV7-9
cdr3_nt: TGTGCCAGCAGCTTGCGGGAGTACGAGCAGTACTTC
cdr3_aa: CASSLREYEQYF

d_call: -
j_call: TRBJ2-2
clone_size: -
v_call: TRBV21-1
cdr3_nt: TGTGCCAGCAGCGGATCAGGGGGGACCGACATTCTGATCGGCGGGGAGCTGTTTTTT
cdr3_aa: CASSGSGGTDILIGGELFF

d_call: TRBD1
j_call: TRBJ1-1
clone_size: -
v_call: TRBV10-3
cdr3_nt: TGTGCCATCAGTGCGAGAGACAGGGATTTTGTGAACACTGAAGCTTTCTTT
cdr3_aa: CAISARDRDFVNTEAFF

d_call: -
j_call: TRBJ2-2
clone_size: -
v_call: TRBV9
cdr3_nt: TGTGCCAGCAGGGTATCGGAGAGCAACACCGGGGAGCTGTTTTTT
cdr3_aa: CASRVSESNTGELFF

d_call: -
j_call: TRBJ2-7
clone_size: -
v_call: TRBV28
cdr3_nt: TGTGCCAGCAGTTTTCAACTAGCACCGTACGAGCAGTACTTC
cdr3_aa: CASSFQLAPYEQYF

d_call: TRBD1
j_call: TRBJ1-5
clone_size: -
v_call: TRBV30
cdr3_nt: TGTGCCTGCACGACCGACAGGGGCAATCAGCCCCAGCATTTT
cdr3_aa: CACTTDRGNQPQHF

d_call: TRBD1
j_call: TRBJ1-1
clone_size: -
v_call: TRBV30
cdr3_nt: TGTGCCTGGAGTCCATGGACAGGGGTAACTAACACTGAAGCTTTCTTT
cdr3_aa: CAWSPWTGVTNTEAFF

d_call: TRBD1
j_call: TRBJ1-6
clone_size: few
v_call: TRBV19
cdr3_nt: TGTGCCAGTACCCCTCTTGACAGGGAGAATTCACCCCTCCACTTT
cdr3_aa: CASTPLDRENSPLHF

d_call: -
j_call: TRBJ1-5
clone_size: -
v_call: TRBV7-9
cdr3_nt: TGTGCCAGCAGCTTAGCTACGGGGGGCAATCAGCCCCAGCATTTT
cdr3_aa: CASSLATGGNQPQHF

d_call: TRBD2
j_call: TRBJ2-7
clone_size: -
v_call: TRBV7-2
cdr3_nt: TGTGCCAGCAGTAAGGGAGGGTCTAAGGACGAGCAGTACTTC
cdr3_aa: CASSKGGSKDEQYF

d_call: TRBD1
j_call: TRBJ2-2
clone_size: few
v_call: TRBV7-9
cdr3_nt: TGTGCCAGCAGCCGACAGGGGGCGATTAACACCGGGGAGCTGTTTTTT
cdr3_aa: CASSRQGAINTGELFF

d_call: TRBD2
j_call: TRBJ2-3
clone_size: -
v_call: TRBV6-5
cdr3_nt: TGTGCCAGCAGTACGACTAGCGGGGAGAATACGCAGTATTTT
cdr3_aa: CASSTTSGENTQYF

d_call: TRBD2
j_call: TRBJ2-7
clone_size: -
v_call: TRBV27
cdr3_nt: TGTGCCAGCAGTTTAGGGAGGGTGGCCGAGCAGTACTTC
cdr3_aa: CASSLGRVAEQYF

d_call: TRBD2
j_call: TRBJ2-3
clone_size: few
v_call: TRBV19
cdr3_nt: TGTGCCAGTACGAGACTAGCGGGGGGGGCAGATACGCAGTATTTT
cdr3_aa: CASTRLAGGADTQYF